This T cell receptor (beta chain) was identified in a study of shared clonotypes between healthy human individuals. Profiling relied on immunoSEQ multiplex PCR, and the TCRdb table lists in-frame clones only, not all of them. In the table there are fewer than 1.4 million clones, about four fifths of which are singletons. This clone came up once. What it recognizes is unknown. Distinct nucleotide sequences in the sample also encode this CDR3. Study-wide results and caveats: Blood was the sole source, and tissue repertoires probably differ.

Sequences were obtained from memory CD4+ T cells from PBMCs. Subset specified: CD45RA-negative fraction. The sequence came from a man between 18 and 29 years old in good health. Some clones in this sample may be carry-over from other donors' samples.

The DNA for the CDR3 is TGCGCCAGCAGCTTGCGTACAGACTCCTACGAGCAGTACTTC. Protein: CASSLRTDSYEQYF. The chain carries TRBV5-1 and TRBJ2-7; D uncertain. Trimming left V 1 base short and J 0 bases short, with 8 bases between. The CDR3 extends over 14 amino acids. Looked up from germline, CDR1 is SGHRS and CDR2 is YFSETQ.